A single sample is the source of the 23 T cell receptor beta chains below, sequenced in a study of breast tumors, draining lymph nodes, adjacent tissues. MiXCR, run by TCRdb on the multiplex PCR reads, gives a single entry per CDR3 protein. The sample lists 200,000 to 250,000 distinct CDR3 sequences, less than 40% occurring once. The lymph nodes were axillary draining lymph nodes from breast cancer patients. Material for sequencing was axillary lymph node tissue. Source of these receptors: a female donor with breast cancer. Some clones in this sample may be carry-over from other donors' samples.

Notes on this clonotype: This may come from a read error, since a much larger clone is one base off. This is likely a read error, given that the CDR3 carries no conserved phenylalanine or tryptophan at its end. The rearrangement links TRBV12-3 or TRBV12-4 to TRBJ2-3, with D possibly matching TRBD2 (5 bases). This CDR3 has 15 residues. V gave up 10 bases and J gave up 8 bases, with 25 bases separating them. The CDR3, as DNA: TGTGCCACCATGCGACCAGTAGAGGGTTTGGGTACGCAGTATTCT. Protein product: CATMRPVEGLGTQYS.

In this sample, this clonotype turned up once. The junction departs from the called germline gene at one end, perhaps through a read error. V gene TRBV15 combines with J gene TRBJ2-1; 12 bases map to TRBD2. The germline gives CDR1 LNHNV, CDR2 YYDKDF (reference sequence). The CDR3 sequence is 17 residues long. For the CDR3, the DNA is TGTGCCACCAGCAGGGGACTAGCGGGCTACTCCCACAATGAGCAGTTCTTC. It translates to CATSRGLAGYSHNEQFF.

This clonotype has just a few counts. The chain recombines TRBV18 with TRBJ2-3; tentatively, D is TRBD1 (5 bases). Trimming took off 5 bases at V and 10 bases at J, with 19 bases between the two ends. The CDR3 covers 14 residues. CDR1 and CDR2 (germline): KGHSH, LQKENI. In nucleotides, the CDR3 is TGTGCCAGCTCAAAATCCCCCCAGGGCAGCGCGCAGTATTTT. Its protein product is CASSKSPQGSAQYF.

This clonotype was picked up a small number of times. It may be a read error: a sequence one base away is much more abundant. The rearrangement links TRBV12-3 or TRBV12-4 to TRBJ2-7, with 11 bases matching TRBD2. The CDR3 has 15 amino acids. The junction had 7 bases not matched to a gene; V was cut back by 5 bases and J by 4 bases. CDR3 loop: CASSDSSGRVYEQYF. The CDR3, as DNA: TGTGCCAGCAGTGACAGTAGCGGGAGGGTGTACGAGCAGTACTTC.

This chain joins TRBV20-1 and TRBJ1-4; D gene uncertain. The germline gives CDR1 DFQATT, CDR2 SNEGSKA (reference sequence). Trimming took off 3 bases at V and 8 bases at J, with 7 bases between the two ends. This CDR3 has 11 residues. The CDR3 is CSARTREKLFF. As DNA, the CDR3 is TGCAGTGCTAGGACGAGGGAAAAACTGTTTTTT.

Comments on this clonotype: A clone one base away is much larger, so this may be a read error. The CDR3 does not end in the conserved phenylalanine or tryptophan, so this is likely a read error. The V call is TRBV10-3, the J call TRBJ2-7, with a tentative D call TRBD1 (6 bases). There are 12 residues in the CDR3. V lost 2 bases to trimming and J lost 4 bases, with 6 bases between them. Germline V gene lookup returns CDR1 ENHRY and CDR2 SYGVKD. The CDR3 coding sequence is TGTGCCATCAGTGAGACAGGGTACGAGCAGTACTCC. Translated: CAISETGYEQYS.

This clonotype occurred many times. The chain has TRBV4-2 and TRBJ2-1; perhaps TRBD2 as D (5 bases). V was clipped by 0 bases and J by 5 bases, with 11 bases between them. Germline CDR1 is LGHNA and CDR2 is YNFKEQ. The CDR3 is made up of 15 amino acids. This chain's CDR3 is CASSQDRLNDNEQFF. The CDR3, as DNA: TGTGCCAGCAGCCAAGATCGACTAAATGACAATGAGCAGTTCTTC.

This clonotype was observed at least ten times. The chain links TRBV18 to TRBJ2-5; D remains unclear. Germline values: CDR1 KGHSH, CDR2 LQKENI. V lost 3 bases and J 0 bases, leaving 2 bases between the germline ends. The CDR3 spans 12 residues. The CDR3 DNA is TGTGCCAGCTCACCTTACCAAGAGACCCAGTACTTC. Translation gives CASSPYQETQYF.

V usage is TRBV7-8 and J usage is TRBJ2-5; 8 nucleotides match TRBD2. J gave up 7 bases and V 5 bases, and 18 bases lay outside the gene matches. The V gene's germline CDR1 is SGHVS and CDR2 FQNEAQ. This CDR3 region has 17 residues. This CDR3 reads CASSQDPISGRRGTQYF. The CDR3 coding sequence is TGTGCCAGCAGCCAAGATCCAATCAGCGGGAGAAGAGGGACCCAGTACTTC.

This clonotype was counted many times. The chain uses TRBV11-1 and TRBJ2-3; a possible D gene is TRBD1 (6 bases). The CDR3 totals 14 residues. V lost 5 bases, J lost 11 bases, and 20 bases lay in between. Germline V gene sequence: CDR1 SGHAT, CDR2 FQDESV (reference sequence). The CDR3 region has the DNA TGTGCCAGCAGCCCAACGCTGGGCCGAGGGGGGCAGTATTTT. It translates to CASSPTLGRGGQYF.

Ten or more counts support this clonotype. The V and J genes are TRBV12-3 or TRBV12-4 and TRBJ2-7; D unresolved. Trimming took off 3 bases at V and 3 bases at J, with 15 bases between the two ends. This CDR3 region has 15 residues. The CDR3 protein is CASSFIRGVRYEQYF. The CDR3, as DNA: TGTGCCAGCAGTTTCATCCGTGGCGTGCGCTACGAGCAGTACTTC.

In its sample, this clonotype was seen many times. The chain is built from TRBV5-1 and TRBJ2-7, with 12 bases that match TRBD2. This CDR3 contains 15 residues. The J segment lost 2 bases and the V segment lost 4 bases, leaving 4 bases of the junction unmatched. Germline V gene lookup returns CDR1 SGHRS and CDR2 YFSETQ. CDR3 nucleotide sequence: TGCGCCAGCAGCCAGGGACTAGCGGGTCCCTACGAGCAGTACTTC. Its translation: CASSQGLAGPYEQYF.

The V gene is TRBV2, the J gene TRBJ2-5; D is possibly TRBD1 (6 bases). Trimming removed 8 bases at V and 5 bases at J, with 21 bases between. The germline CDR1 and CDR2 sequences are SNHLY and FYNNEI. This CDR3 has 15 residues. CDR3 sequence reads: CASCPATGNGETQYF. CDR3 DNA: TGTGCCAGCTGCCCCGCCACAGGGAATGGCGAGACCCAGTACTTC. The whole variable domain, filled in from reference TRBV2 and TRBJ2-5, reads EPEVTQTPSHQVTQMGQEVILRCVPISNHLYFYWYRQILGQKVEFLVSFYNNEISEKSEIFDDQFSVERPDGSNFTLKIRSTKLEDSAMYFCASCPATGNGETQYFGPGTRLLVL.

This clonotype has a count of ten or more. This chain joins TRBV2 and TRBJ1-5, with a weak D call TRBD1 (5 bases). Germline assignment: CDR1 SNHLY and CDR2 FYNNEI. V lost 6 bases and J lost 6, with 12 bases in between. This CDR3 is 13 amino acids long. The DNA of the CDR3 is TGTGCCAGCAGGCCGGGGGGAGGTCAGCCCCAGCATTTT. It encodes CASRPGGGQPQHF.

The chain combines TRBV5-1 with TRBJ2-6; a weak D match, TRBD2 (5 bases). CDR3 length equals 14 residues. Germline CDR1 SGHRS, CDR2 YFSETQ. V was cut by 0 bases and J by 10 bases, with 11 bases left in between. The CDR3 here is CASSLGSAANVLTF. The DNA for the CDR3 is TGCGCCAGCAGCTTGGGGTCAGCGGCAAACGTCCTGACTTTC.

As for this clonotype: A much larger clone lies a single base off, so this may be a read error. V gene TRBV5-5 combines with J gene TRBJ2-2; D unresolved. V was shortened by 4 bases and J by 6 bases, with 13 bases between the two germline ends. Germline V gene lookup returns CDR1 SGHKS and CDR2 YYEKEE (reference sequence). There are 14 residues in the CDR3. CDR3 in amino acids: CASSPEWASGELFF. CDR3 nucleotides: TGTGCCAGCAGCCCCGAATGGGCATCCGGGGAGCTGTTTTTT.

CDR3 region: CSARGGGPNTEAFF. CDR3 in DNA: TGCAGTGCTAGGGGGGGCGGTCCGAACACTGAAGCTTTCTTT. The V gene is TRBV20-1, the J gene TRBJ1-1; tentatively, D is TRBD1 (6 bases). The CDR3 runs 14 residues. CDR1 is DFQATT and CDR2 is SNEGSKA in the germline V gene (reference sequence). V was shortened by 3 bases and J by 1 base, with 12 bases between the two germline ends.

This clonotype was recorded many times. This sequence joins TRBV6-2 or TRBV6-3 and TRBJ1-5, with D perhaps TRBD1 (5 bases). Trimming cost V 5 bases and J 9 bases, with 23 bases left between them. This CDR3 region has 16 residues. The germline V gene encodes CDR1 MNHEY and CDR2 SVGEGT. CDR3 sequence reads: CASSTPRGILLGPQHF. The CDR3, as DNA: TGTGCCAGCAGTACGCCGCGGGGGATCCTCCTTGGGCCCCAGCATTTT.

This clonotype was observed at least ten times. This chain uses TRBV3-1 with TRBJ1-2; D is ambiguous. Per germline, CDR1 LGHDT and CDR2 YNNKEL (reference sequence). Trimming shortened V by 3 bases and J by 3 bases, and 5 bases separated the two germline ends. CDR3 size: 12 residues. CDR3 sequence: CASSQSDYGYTF. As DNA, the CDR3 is TGTGCCAGCAGCCAGTCCGACTATGGCTACACCTTC.

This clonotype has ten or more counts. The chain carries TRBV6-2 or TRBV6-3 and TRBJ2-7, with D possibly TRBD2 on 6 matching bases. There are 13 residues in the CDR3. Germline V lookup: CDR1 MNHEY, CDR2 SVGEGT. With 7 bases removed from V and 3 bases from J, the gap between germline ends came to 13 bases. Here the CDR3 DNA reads TGTGCCAGCACCTCGGGACTCAACTACGAGCAGTACTTC. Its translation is CASTSGLNYEQYF.

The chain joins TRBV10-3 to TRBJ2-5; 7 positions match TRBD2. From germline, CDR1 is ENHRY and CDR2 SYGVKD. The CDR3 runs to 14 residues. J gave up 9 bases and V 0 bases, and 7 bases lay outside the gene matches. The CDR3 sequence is CAISESGGRQPQYF. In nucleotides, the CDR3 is TGTGCCATCAGTGAGTCGGGAGGGAGGCAGCCCCAGTACTTC.

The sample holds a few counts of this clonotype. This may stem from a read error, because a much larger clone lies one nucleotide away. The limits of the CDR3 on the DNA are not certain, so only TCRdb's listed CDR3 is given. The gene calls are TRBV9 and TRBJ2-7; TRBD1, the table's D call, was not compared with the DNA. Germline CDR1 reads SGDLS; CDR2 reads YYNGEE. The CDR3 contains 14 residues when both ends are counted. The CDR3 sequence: CASSVGWGADEQSF.

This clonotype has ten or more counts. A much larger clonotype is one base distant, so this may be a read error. In DNA form, the CDR3 reads TGTGCTAGCAGCTTACAGGGGACGTACCAAGAGACCCAGCACTTC. Translated: CASSLQGTYQETQHF. V usage is TRBV7-7 and J usage is TRBJ2-5, with 7 bases identical to TRBD1. The length of the CDR3 is 15 residues. Germline CDR1 reads SSHAT; CDR2 reads FNYEAQ (reference sequence). Filled out from reference TRBV7-7 and TRBJ2-5, the complete variable domain reads GAGVSQSPRYKVTKRGQDVTLRCDPISSHATLYWYQQALGQGPEFLTYFNYEAQPDKSGLPSDRFSAERPEGSISTLTIQRTEQRDSAMYRCASSLQGTYQETQHFGPGTRLLVL.